Listed below are T cell receptor beta chains from one sample, sequenced in a study of T cell responses to AZD1222 COVID-19 vaccine. Data came from immunoSEQ multiplex PCR; TCRdb stores just in-frame clones and leaves some out. The table lists 130,000 or so clones, almost 95% of them singletons. The sample here was peripheral blood, taken on day 0 of AZD1222 vaccination. All receptors come from an adult in good health. Both conserved end residues are part of each CDR3. Each record gives: clone size, J gene, V gene, D gene, CDR3 DNA, CDR3 protein. The D gene is left open where the match is weak. Size tells how often a clone was seen (once, few, many) or the class of an expanded clone, and some rows leave it out.

-	TRBJ1-2	TRBV19	-	TGTGCCAGTAGTCGGGGTTTTGAGGATGGCTACACCTTC	CASSRGFEDGYTF
-	TRBJ1-5	TRBV10-1	-	TGCGCCAGCAGCCGCGGGTCTCCGAGTCAGCCCCAGCATTTT	CASSRGSPSQPQHF
-	TRBJ2-1	TRBV24-1	TRBD1	TGTGCCGCCTCGGGACAGGGGGCTTCCAGCTCCTACAATGAGCAGTTCTTC	CAASGQGASSSYNEQFF
-	TRBJ1-2	TRBV24-1	TRBD1	TGTGCCACCAGTGACCCCTGGACAGGAACTAACTATGGCTACACCTTC	CATSDPWTGTNYGYTF
-	TRBJ1-6	TRBV30	-	TGTGCCTGGAGTGCGGAAAATAATTCACCCCTCCACTTT	CAWSAENNSPLHF
-	TRBJ1-6	TRBV7-2	-	TGTGCCAGCAGCTTTTTCAGTCCGAGGGGGAGTCGGCATTCACCCCTCCACTTT	CASSFFSPRGSRHSPLHF
once	TRBJ1-2	TRBV3-1/TRBV3-2	-	TGTGCCAGCAGCCAGAGGGACTATGGCTACACCTTC	CASSQRDYGYTF
-	TRBJ2-1	TRBV15	TRBD2	TGTGCCACCAGCAGACGACCGGGACTAGCGGGAGAGTTGTACAATGAGCAGTTCTTC	CATSRRPGLAGELYNEQFF
once	TRBJ2-7	TRBV19	TRBD1	TGTGCCAGTACCCAGACAGGGCCTCTACCAGTTTACGAGCAGTACTTC	CASTQTGPLPVYEQYF
-	TRBJ2-7	TRBV5-5	-	TGTGCCAGCAGCTTAGCGATCCTCTCCTACGAGCAGTACTTC	CASSLAILSYEQYF
once	TRBJ1-2	TRBV11-2	-	TGTGCCAGCAGCTTAAGGCAGGGTATTAACTATGGCTACACCTTC	CASSLRQGINYGYTF
-	TRBJ2-1	TRBV9	TRBD1	TGTGCCAGCAGCGTTTCTGGGACAGGAGGACACTACAATGAGCAGTTCTTC	CASSVSGTGGHYNEQFF
-	TRBJ1-2	TRBV9	-	TGTGCCAGCAGCGCTGGACAGTCTAACTATGGCTACACCTTC	CASSAGQSNYGYTF
-	TRBJ2-5	TRBV24-1	-	TGTGCCACCAGTGCGGCGGGCGAGACCCAGTACTTC	CATSAAGETQYF
-	TRBJ2-7	TRBV5-1	-	TGCGCCAGCAGCTTGGACTTTCTCGAGCAGTACTTC	CASSLDFLEQYF
-	TRBJ2-3	TRBV2	-	TGTGCCAGCAGTGAATATCAGGCGGGGAGCACAGATACGCAGTATTTT	CASSEYQAGSTDTQYF
-	TRBJ2-1	TRBV7-9	-	TGTGCCAGCAGTATTAGCGGACCCTACAATGAGCAGTTCTTC	CASSISGPYNEQFF
-	TRBJ1-3	TRBV9	TRBD1	TGTGCCAGCAGCGTAGGCGGACAGGGGGAAAACACCATATATTTT	CASSVGGQGENTIYF
-	TRBJ1-1	TRBV11-3	-	TGTGCCAGCAGCTTTGGTGGGACAACCATGAACACTGAAGCTTTCTTT	CASSFGGTTMNTEAFF
-	TRBJ2-2	TRBV11-2	-	TGTGCCAGCAGCTTAGGGCAGGGAAAGACCGGGGAGCTGTTTTTT	CASSLGQGKTGELFF
-	TRBJ1-2	TRBV9	-	TGTGCCAGCAGTCCCTATCTCCCCCGGAGTAACTATGGCTACACCTTC	CASSPYLPRSNYGYTF
-	TRBJ1-2	TRBV2	-	TGTGCCAGCAGTCCCGGGACGCCTCTCCTCTATGGCTACACCTTC	CASSPGTPLLYGYTF
-	TRBJ1-6	TRBV7-9	-	TGTGCCAGCAGCTCGGCGGGGACGCTGGGTTCACCCCTCCACTTT	CASSSAGTLGSPLHF
once	TRBJ2-1	TRBV6-2/TRBV6-3	-	TGTGCCAGCAGCCGACTAGAGGATGAGCAGTTCTTC	CASSRLEDEQFF
few	TRBJ1-2	TRBV30	-	TGTGCCTGGAGATTCGGCCCGGACAGCTATGGCTACACCTTC	CAWRFGPDSYGYTF
-	TRBJ2-4	TRBV24-1	TRBD1	TGTGCCACCAGTGATGGGGGACAGGACATTCAGTACTTC	CATSDGGQDIQYF
-	TRBJ1-2	TRBV30	-	TGTGCCTGGAATAGGGTTGGCGGCTACACCTTC	CAWNRVGGYTF
-	TRBJ2-3	TRBV19	-	TGTGCCAGTAAGAAGCGAGGGGGGGATACGCAGTATTTT	CASKKRGGDTQYF
-	TRBJ1-1	TRBV6-2/TRBV6-3	-	TGTGCCAGCAGTTACATAGGGACTGAAGCTTTCTTT	CASSYIGTEAFF
-	TRBJ1-1	TRBV4-1	-	TGCGCCAGCAGCCAAGGGGGCCCTGAAGCTTTCTTT	CASSQGGPEAFF
-	TRBJ1-4	TRBV27	-	TGTGCCAGCAGTTCCTTGATTTTGGGGGCAGGGAATGAAAAACTGTTTTTT	CASSSLILGAGNEKLFF
-	TRBJ1-1	TRBV5-4	-	TGTGCCAGCAGCCTAGACATGAACACTGAAGCTTTCTTT	CASSLDMNTEAFF
-	TRBJ2-3	TRBV11-1	-	TGTGCCAGCGGAGGGGGGAACACAGATACGCAGTATTTT	CASGGGNTDTQYF
-	TRBJ1-2	TRBV6-5	-	TGTGCCAGCAGGATACAGGGATCCTATGGCTACACCTTC	CASRIQGSYGYTF
-	TRBJ1-1	TRBV12-3/TRBV12-4	-	TGTGCCAGCAGTTTTGTGGGGGGCACTGAAGCTTTCTTT	CASSFVGGTEAFF
-	TRBJ2-7	TRBV5-5	-	TGTGCCAGCAGCTTGGGACCGGACGTCCGCTCCTACGAGCAGTACTTC	CASSLGPDVRSYEQYF
-	TRBJ2-5	TRBV7-8	TRBD1	TGTGCCAGCAGCTTAGATTCCAGGGGGCACCCAGAGACCCAGTACTTC	CASSLDSRGHPETQYF
-	TRBJ1-2	TRBV18	-	TGTGCCAGCTCACCAGACAGGTACTATGGCTACACCTTC	CASSPDRYYGYTF
-	TRBJ2-1	TRBV11-1	-	TGTGCCAGCAGCCGTGGGGCCGAGCAGTTCTTC	CASSRGAEQFF
-	TRBJ1-6	TRBV2	TRBD1	TGTGCCAGCAGCGCTGGACAGGGTCTTAATTCACCCCTCCACTTT	CASSAGQGLNSPLHF
-	TRBJ1-2	TRBV27	-	TGTGCCAGCAGAAAAAACCAGGCAGGGGACTATGGCTACACCTTC	CASRKNQAGDYGYTF
-	TRBJ1-2	TRBV4-1	-	TGCGCCAGTTGGGACACTTACCTCGGGGGCTATGGCTACACCTTC	CASWDTYLGGYGYTF
medium-sized	TRBJ1-4	TRBV4-3	TRBD1	TGCGCCAGCAGCCCTCAAATCCCGGGACAGGGGGATGAAAAACTGTTTTTT	CASSPQIPGQGDEKLFF
-	TRBJ1-5	TRBV30	TRBD1	TGTGCCTGTGGACAGGGGGCCGATCAGCCCCAGCATTTT	CACGQGADQPQHF
-	TRBJ1-4	TRBV7-2	-	TGTGCCAGCAGCTCCCCGAACAGGGTTGAAAAACTGTTTTTT	CASSSPNRVEKLFF
-	TRBJ1-5	TRBV19	-	TGTGCCAGTAGTGGAATAAATCAGCCCCAGCATTTT	CASSGINQPQHF
-	TRBJ1-5	TRBV18	-	TGTGCCAGCTCAGGGACCGGCAGTGGGGGCAATCAGCCCCAGCATTTT	CASSGTGSGGNQPQHF
-	TRBJ1-1	TRBV12-3/TRBV12-4	-	TGTGCCAGCAGTTTTGGGGAGAGCACTGAAGCTTTCTTT	CASSFGESTEAFF
-	TRBJ1-5	TRBV6-4	TRBD1	TGTGCCAGCAGAGGGACAGCAAACAATCAGCCCCAGCATTTT	CASRGTANNQPQHF
-	TRBJ1-2	TRBV6-5	-	TGTGCCAGCAGTTACGGGGGGGAAGCTAACTATGGCTACACCTTC	CASSYGGEANYGYTF
-	TRBJ1-2	TRBV27	TRBD1	TGTGCCAGCAGGCCACAGGGGGCGTATGGCTACACCTTC	CASRPQGAYGYTF